A single sample gave rise to the 24 T cell receptor beta chains below, sequenced in a study of T cell repertoires in cytomegalovirus infection. Each CDR3 protein is one row after TCRdb ran MiXCR on the reads. The sample has 200,000 to 300,000 distinct CDR3 sequences, 9.1% seen once. Source material: PBMCs. These receptors all stem from a human donor in good health (CMV status not recorded). Some clones in this sample may be carry-over from other donors' samples.

The chain links TRBV20-1 to TRBJ1-5; 10 positions agree with TRBD1. Germline trimming cut 5 bases from V and 3 bases from J; bases unmatched to any gene: 7. Germline assignment: CDR1 DFQATT and CDR2 SNEGSKA (reference sequence). This CDR3 has 15 amino acids. The CDR3: CSAGGGQGNNQPQHF. The CDR3, as DNA: TGCAGTGCTGGGGGGGGACAGGGGAACAATCAGCCCCAGCATTTT.

This clonotype was detected a few times. This rearrangement joins TRBV6-6 to TRBJ2-1; perhaps TRBD2 as D (5 bases). The CDR3 totals 13 residues. The V gene lost 8 bases and the J gene lost 10 bases, with 18 bases spanning the gap. The V gene's germline CDR1 is MNHNY and CDR2 SVGAGI (reference sequence). CDR3: CASWNNPPGEQFF. CDR3 bases: TGTGCCAGCTGGAACAACCCCCCGGGGGAGCAGTTCTTC.

This clonotype was detected ten times or more. This rearrangement joins TRBV7-2 to TRBJ2-1; 9 positions match TRBD2. CDR1 is SGHTA, CDR2 FQGNSA, per germline. Trimming cost V 5 bases and J 8 bases; bases outside gene matches: 10. CDR3 length equals 15 residues. CDR3 sequence (DNA): TGTGCCAGCAGCCCAGAGGTAGCGGGAGCCTATGAGCAGTTCTTC. Protein product: CASSPEVAGAYEQFF.

This clonotype was counted only a few times. The chain joins TRBV10-2 to TRBJ2-1; D may be TRBD2 (7 bases). Trimming pared 3 bases from V and 5 bases from J, leaving 23 bases between. CDR1 and CDR2 (germline): WSHSY, SAAADI. This CDR3 is 18 amino acids long. The CDR3 DNA sequence: TGCGCCAGCAGTGATCCCCAGGGGTTAGCGGGCGGGAACAATGAGCAGTTCTTC. Translation: CASSDPQGLAGGNNEQFF.

V and J are TRBV14 and TRBJ1-6; 7 positions agree with TRBD1. Germline lookup yields CDR1 SGHDN and CDR2 FVKESK. Trimming took 4 bases from V and 10 from J; bases not matched to a gene: 7. The CDR3 covers 14 residues. Here the CDR3 DNA reads TGTGCCAGCAGCCCACAGGGGTACCGCTCACCCCTCCACTTT. It codes for CASSPQGYRSPLHF.

This clonotype was observed a few times. The rearrangement links TRBV20-1 to TRBJ1-1, with 8 bases that match TRBD1. Losses at the gene ends were 1 base for V and 4 bases for J; bases not matched to a gene: 8. The germline gives CDR1 DFQATT, CDR2 SNEGSKA (reference sequence). The CDR3 has 15 amino acids. The CDR3 loop reads CSARGVGQGVTEAFF. The CDR3 nucleotides are TGCAGTGCTAGAGGGGTAGGACAGGGAGTCACTGAAGCTTTCTTT.

This clonotype showed up many times. The chain has TRBV20-1 and TRBJ2-5; 8 bases are shared with TRBD2. The CDR3 covers 11 residues. Germline V CDR1 and CDR2: DFQATT, SNEGSKA (reference sequence). J was trimmed by 5 bases and V by 6 bases; bases with no gene match: 2. The CDR3 nucleotides read TGCAGTGCCCGGGAGGGGGAGACCCAGTACTTC. This codes for CSAREGETQYF.

The CDR3 loop is CASSLVGQFTEAFF. The CDR3 nucleotides read TGTGCCAGCAGCTTGGTAGGACAGTTCACTGAAGCTTTCTTT. This chain links TRBV5-6 with TRBJ1-1; possibly TRBD1 for D (6 bases). Trimming took off 0 bases at V and 4 bases at J, with 10 bases between the two ends. The length of the CDR3 is 14 residues. Germline assignment: CDR1 SGHDT and CDR2 YYEEEE.

This clonotype was counted at least ten times. The rearrangement links TRBV7-2 to TRBJ1-2; 7 nucleotides match TRBD1. This CDR3 has 14 residues. Per the germline V gene, CDR1 is SGHTA and CDR2 is FQGNSA. V was pared by 1 base and J by 10 bases, with 9 bases of the junction left unmatched. The CDR3 protein is CASSLGGQPGVYTF. The CDR3 nucleotides read TGTGCCAGCAGCTTAGGGGGACAGCCCGGAGTCTACACCTTC. Looking up the rest from reference TRBV7-2 and TRBJ1-2 gives the full variable domain: GAGVSQSPSNKVTEKGKDVELRCDPISGHTALYWYRQSLGQGLEFLIYFQGNSAPDKSGLPSDRFSAERTGGSVSTLTIQRTQQEDSAVYLCASSLGGQPGVYTFGSGTRLTVV.

This clonotype has a count of ten or more. The rearrangement links TRBV19 to TRBJ1-1; 7 nucleotides agree with TRBD1. V dropped 4 bases and J dropped 8; count of bases not matched to a gene: 10. The CDR3 totals 14 residues. CDR1 and CDR2 from the germline V gene are LNHDA and SQIVND (reference sequence). CDR3 region: CASSRVGQQGEAFF. The CDR3 bases are TGTGCCAGTAGTAGGGTGGGACAGCAGGGAGAAGCTTTCTTT.

This clonotype was recorded many times. The rearrangement joins TRBV7-2 to TRBJ2-3, with TRBD2 matching 12 bases. The CDR3 extends over 15 amino acids. Trimming removed 6 bases from V and 4 bases from J; junction bases left unmatched: 5. The germline CDR1 and CDR2 sequences are SGHTA and FQGNSA. The CDR3 reads CASSRLAGASDTQYF. CDR3 nucleotides: TGTGCCAGCAGTCGACTAGCGGGGGCATCAGATACGCAGTATTTT.

DNA for the CDR3: TGCGCCAGCAGCTTGGCCAAGGAATCGTCCCGACCCCAGGACACTGAAGCTTTCTTT. This codes for CASSLAKESSRPQDTEAFF. The rearrangement links TRBV5-1 to TRBJ1-1; D uncertain. V lost 0 bases to trimming and J lost 3 bases, with 24 bases between them. The CDR3 runs 19 residues. Germline assignment: CDR1 SGHRS and CDR2 YFSETQ.

The V call is TRBV6-4, the J call TRBJ1-1, with D possibly TRBD1 on 6 matching bases. There are 13 residues in the CDR3. CDR1 and CDR2 from the germline V gene are MRHNA and SNTAGT. The germline V and J ends were trimmed by 5 bases and 7 bases, with 14 bases remaining between them. CDR3 region: CASSPEGHLEAFF. For the CDR3, the DNA is TGTGCCAGCAGTCCGGAGGGACACCTTGAAGCTTTCTTT.

This clonotype was seen more than once but under ten times. The junction departs from germline at one end; a sequencing error may be responsible. The chain couples TRBV4-1 to TRBJ1-6; D gene unclear. The CDR3 totals 17 residues. Germline assignment: CDR1 MGHRA and CDR2 YSYEKL. The CDR3 reads CASSQEFSTSFESPLHF. The CDR3 bases are TGTGCCAGCAGCCAAGAATTCTCGACCAGCTTTGAGTCACCCCTCCACTTT.

This clonotype was found many times. The rearrangement uses TRBV7-9 and TRBJ2-5, with 7 bases identical to TRBD1. Germline-derived CDR1 and CDR2 are SEHNR and FQNEAQ (reference sequence). CDR3 length: 15 amino acids. V lost 5 bases, J lost 2 bases, and 8 bases stayed unmatched. The CDR3 DNA sequence: TGTGCCAGCAGCAACCCCGGGACAGTACAAGAGACCCAGTACTTC. It translates to CASSNPGTVQETQYF.

This clonotype came up many times. This chain joins TRBV7-6 and TRBJ2-7, with 12 nucleotides matching TRBD2. CDR1 and CDR2 (germline): SGHVS, FNYEAQ. This CDR3 comprises 15 residues. After removal of 5 bases from V and 2 bases from J, the junction contained 4 bases not matched to a gene. CDR3 amino acids: CASSPLAGGAYEQYF. The CDR3 DNA follows: TGTGCCAGCAGCCCTCTAGCGGGAGGGGCCTACGAGCAGTACTTC.

This clonotype was picked up many times. The chain is built from TRBV10-3 and TRBJ1-2; D is ambiguous. Germline CDR1 and CDR2: ENHRY and SYGVKD. Trimming cost V 3 bases and J 8 bases, with 13 bases left between them. This CDR3 contains 13 residues. The CDR3 DNA reads TGTGCCATCAGTGATGTCCCCGTTAGCGGCTACACCTTC. Encoded protein: CAISDVPVSGYTF.

In this sample, this clonotype turned up many times. The chain combines TRBV7-8 with TRBJ1-5, with a possible D match to TRBD1 (6 bases). V shed 8 bases and J shed 1 base, with 12 bases lying between them. Germline-derived CDR1 and CDR2 are SGHVS and FQNEAQ. The CDR3 sequence is 14 residues long. The CDR3 coding sequence is TGTGCCAGCGGCGGGGGGGCCAGCAATCAGCCCCAGCATTTT. It is translated as CASGGGASNQPQHF.

This clonotype was observed a few times. The genes are TRBV2 and TRBJ2-3, with D possibly matching TRBD2 (5 bases). The germline V and J ends were trimmed by 8 bases and 2 bases, with 23 bases remaining between them. Germline lookup yields CDR1 SNHLY and CDR2 FYNNEI. The CDR3 runs to 17 residues. In nucleotides, the CDR3 is TGTGCCAGCGCCGTCCCTTTAGTGGGAGACAACACAGATACGCAGTATTTT. It yields the protein CASAVPLVGDNTDTQYF.

This clonotype has a count of ten or more. The chain is built from TRBV2 and TRBJ1-4; TRBD1 is a possible D gene (5 bases). V was cut by 6 bases and J by 5 bases, with 13 bases left in between. Germline values: CDR1 SNHLY, CDR2 FYNNEI. The length of the CDR3 is 14 residues. The CDR3 loop reads CASRTGLGNEKLFF. DNA of the CDR3: TGTGCCAGCAGGACGGGACTCGGCAATGAAAAACTGTTTTTT.

The rearrangement uses TRBV4-2 and TRBJ2-5, with 9 positions matching TRBD1. V dropped 7 bases and J dropped 5; count of bases not matched to a gene: 14. Germline V CDR1 and CDR2: LGHNA, YNFKEQ. The CDR3 has 16 residues. The CDR3 here is CASNSPGTGLFETQYF. The CDR3 DNA follows: TGTGCCAGCAACTCACCCGGGACAGGGCTTTTTGAGACCCAGTACTTC.

The chain combines TRBV29-1 with TRBJ1-5; 9 nucleotides agree with TRBD1. The CDR3 has 14 amino acids. The J segment lost 3 bases and the V segment lost 6 bases, leaving 6 bases of the junction unmatched. Germline CDR1 reads SQVTM; CDR2 reads ANQGSEA. CDR3 region: CSVETGGFNQPQHF. CDR3 nucleotides: TGCAGCGTGGAGACAGGGGGATTCAATCAGCCCCAGCATTTT.

The chain uses TRBV15 and TRBJ1-1; D is undetermined. The V gene lost 0 bases and the J gene lost 5 bases, with 4 bases spanning the gap. The CDR3 has 12 residues. Germline V gene lookup returns CDR1 LNHNV and CDR2 YYDKDF (reference sequence). For the CDR3, the DNA is TGTGCCACCAGCAGAGATGAGACTGAAGCTTTCTTT. This codes for CATSRDETEAFF.

The sample holds many counts of this clonotype. The chain joins TRBV7-4 to TRBJ1-1; the D gene is possibly TRBD1 (6 bases). V was shortened by 5 bases and J by 2 bases, with 15 bases between the two germline ends. The germline gives CDR1 SGHVT, CDR2 SQSDAQ. The CDR3 covers 15 residues. CDR3 protein: CASSPGTSANTEAFF. The CDR3 DNA follows: TGTGCCAGCAGCCCCGGGACATCTGCAAACACTGAAGCTTTCTTT. The full variable domain, rest sourced from reference TRBV7-4 and TRBJ1-1, is GAGVSQSPRYKVAKRGRDVALRCDSISGHVTLYWYRQTLGQGSEVLTYSQSDAQRDKSGRPSGRFSAERPERSVSTLKIQRTEQGDSAVYLCASSPGTSANTEAFFGQGTRLTVV.